The T cell receptor beta chain described here comes from a study of regulatory T cells in long-lasting Graves disease. Time point specified: persistent/refractory GD, antithyroid drugs over 5 years with positive TRAb. Generation of the TCR library employed RNA extracted from PBMCs. The length of the CDR3 is 11 residues. V was clipped by 11 bases and J by 2 bases, with 7 bases between them. Germline V lookup: CDR1 LNHDA, CDR2 SQIVND (reference sequence). Arm-PCR with iRepertoire HTBI primers amplified the CDR3 regions for these TCR beta libraries. TCRdb reanalysed the multiplex PCR reads using MiXCR and keeps one entry per CDR3 protein. Of roughly 400,000 distinct CDR3 sequences listed, 20% are singletons.

The chain joins TRBV19 to TRBJ1-5, with D uncertain. Sequenced material: peripheral blood mononuclear cells (PBMCs), taken when the disease was refractory, from a patient treated with antithyroid drugs. The receptor's source is a female donor with Graves disease. CDR3 residues: CAEEGNQPQHF. The DNA for the CDR3 is TGTGCCGAAGAGGGCAATCAGCCCCAGCATTTT.